Here is one T cell receptor beta chain with its context. Its antigen is unidentified. The record originates from a study of T cell repertoires in cytomegalovirus infection. Study as a whole: Public TCR beta signatures provided an indication of both CMV infection and a matching HLA type. Study observations and caveats: Clonotype analysis showed dominance of the ex vivo response by HLA-C-restricted CMV-specific TCR beta clonotypes. Individuals carrying CMV plus the relevant HLA were identified by cumulative frequency of public TCR beta families.

The V end was cut by 6 bases, the J end by 1 base, with 12 bases between. This CDR3 region has 14 residues. Per the germline V gene, CDR1 is MDHEN and CDR2 is SYDVKM. MiXCR, applied by TCRdb to the reads, yields one record per CDR3 protein. The sample shows roughly 760,000 distinct CDR3 sequences, 35% of them seen only once. The chain uses TRBV28 and TRBJ1-1; D gene unclear. Specimen: PBMCs. This TCR was recovered from a human donor in good health (CMV status not recorded). Some clones in this sample may be carry-over from other donors' samples. CDR3 loop: CASRLGRQNTEAFF. Here the CDR3 DNA reads TGTGCCAGCAGACTCGGACGGCAGAACACTGAAGCTTTCTTT.